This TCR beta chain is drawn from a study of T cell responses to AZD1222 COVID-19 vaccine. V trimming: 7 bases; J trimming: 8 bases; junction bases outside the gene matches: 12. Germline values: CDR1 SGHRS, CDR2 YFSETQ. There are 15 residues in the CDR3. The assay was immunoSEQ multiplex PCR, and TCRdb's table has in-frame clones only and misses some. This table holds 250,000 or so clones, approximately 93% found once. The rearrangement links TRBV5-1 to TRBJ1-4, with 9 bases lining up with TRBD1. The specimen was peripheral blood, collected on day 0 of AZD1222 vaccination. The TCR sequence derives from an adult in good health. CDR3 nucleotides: TGCGCCAGCTCCCAGACCACAGGGGGCAGGGAAAAACTGTTTTTT. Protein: CASSQTTGGREKLFF.